The next 30 T cell receptor beta chains were all read from a single sample in a study of blood T cell repertoires in COVID-19. Data came from immunoSEQ multiplex PCR; TCRdb stores just in-frame clones and leaves some out. This sample yields about 86,000 clones, of which 80% to 90% are seen a single time; around 1% belongs to the top ten. The sample taken for sequencing was peripheral blood. All receptors come from a human donor in a cohort sampled during active COVID-19.

The V gene is TRBV6-2 or TRBV6-3, the J gene TRBJ2-7; D not resolved. The CDR3 has 16 residues. CDR1 is MNHEY, CDR2 SVGEGT, per germline. Trimming removed 0 bases at V and 2 bases at J, with 14 bases between. Here the CDR3 reads CASSYSQTRLTYEQYF. The CDR3 nucleotides are TGTGCCAGCAGTTACTCTCAGACGCGGCTCACCTACGAGCAGTACTTC.

This rearrangement joins TRBV28 to TRBJ2-1; 15 nucleotides align to TRBD2. V was pared by 9 bases and J by 2 bases, with 8 bases of the junction left unmatched. CDR3 length: 17 amino acids. Germline CDR1 and CDR2: MDHEN and SYDVKM. The CDR3 DNA follows: TGTGCCAGTGTGGGACTAGCGGGAGGCGATGCCTACAATGAGCAGTTCTTC. This codes for CASVGLAGGDAYNEQFF.

The J gene is TRBJ1-6, the V gene TRBV4-1, with TRBD1 matching 7 bases. J was trimmed by 6 bases and V by 3 bases; bases with no gene match: 8. The germline gives CDR1 MGHRA, CDR2 YSYEKL. The CDR3 loop spans 16 amino acids. The CDR3 DNA follows: TGCGCCAGCAGCCAGGACCCGGGACAGCTTAATTCACCCCTCCACTTT. Protein product: CASSQDPGQLNSPLHF.

The chain combines TRBV5-6 with TRBJ2-7; D unclear. V was trimmed by 0 bases and J by 4 bases, leaving 11 bases between them. Germline loops: CDR1 SGHDT, CDR2 YYEEEE. The CDR3 contains 14 residues. CDR3 sequence (DNA): TGTGCCAGCAGCTTGGAAGGCACTAAGTACGAGCAGTACTTC. Its protein product is CASSLEGTKYEQYF.

This clone was counted between two and nine times. The chain carries TRBV27 and TRBJ2-5; possibly TRBD2 for D (6 bases). V dropped 7 bases and J dropped 7 bases, with 19 bases sitting between them. The CDR3 sequence is 14 residues long. Germline CDR1 MNHEY, CDR2 SMNVEV (reference sequence). CDR3 amino acids: CASTSQLGSGTQYF. Written as DNA, the CDR3 is TGTGCCAGCACCTCTCAGTTGGGTAGCGGGACCCAGTACTTC.

The genes are TRBV27 and TRBJ1-6; TRBD1 agrees at 8 bases. The ends lost 5 bases at V and 6 bases at J; junction bases unmatched: 6. The CDR3 extends over 15 amino acids. Germline assignment: CDR1 MNHEY and CDR2 SMNVEV (reference sequence). CDR3 sequence reads: CASSRRDRPNSPLHF. CDR3 DNA: TGTGCCAGCAGTCGGCGGGACAGGCCTAATTCACCCCTCCACTTT.

The chain joins TRBV10-2 to TRBJ2-5; 8 bases are a match to TRBD1. Germline-derived CDR1 and CDR2 are WSHSY and SAAADI. The V segment lost 9 bases and the J segment 5 bases; nucleotides outside the gene matches: 8. CDR3 size: 13 residues. The CDR3 protein is CASNRGEGETQYF. CDR3 coding DNA: TGCGCCAGTAACAGGGGGGAAGGGGAGACCCAGTACTTC.

This rearrangement joins TRBV27 to TRBJ2-1; TRBD2 agrees at 16 bases. The V gene end was trimmed by 7 bases and the J gene end by 10 bases; junction bases not matched to a gene: 10. There are 16 residues in the CDR3. Germline-derived CDR1 and CDR2 are MNHEY and SMNVEV (reference sequence). Here the CDR3 DNA reads TGTGCCAGCAATCCCGGGACTAGCGGGAGGGGTGGAGAGCAGTTCTTC. Residues: CASNPGTSGRGGEQFF.

The chain couples TRBV18 to TRBJ2-1, with 15 bases identical to TRBD2. The trim removed 2 bases at V and 6 bases at J, leaving 2 bases unmatched. This CDR3 comprises 16 residues. Germline V gives CDR1 KGHSH, CDR2 LQKENI. For the CDR3, the DNA is TGTGCCAGCTCACCATTGGGACTAGCGGGAGGCAATGAGCAGTTCTTC. Its protein product is CASSPLGLAGGNEQFF.

In this sample, this clone turned up once. The chain recombines TRBV30 with TRBJ1-1, with 9 positions matching TRBD1. This CDR3 is 14 amino acids long. The V segment lost 8 bases and the J segment 7 bases; nucleotides outside the gene matches: 14. CDR1 GTSNPN and CDR2 SVGIG come from the germline V gene (reference sequence). The DNA of the CDR3 is TGTGCCGGGCTCCGGGACAGGGTTTCGAGTGAAGCTTTCTTT. This sequence encodes CAGLRDRVSSEAFF.

The chain uses TRBV28 and TRBJ2-1; 7 nucleotides agree with TRBD1. In germline, CDR1 is MDHEN, CDR2 SYDVKM. The CDR3 runs 15 residues. The junction had 7 bases not matched to a gene; V was cut back by 6 bases and J by 2 bases. The CDR3 nucleotides read TGTGCCAGCAGCTCCGAGGGGGCCCCCTACAATGAGCAGTTCTTC. It translates to CASSSEGAPYNEQFF.

This chain joins TRBV10-2 and TRBJ2-7, with 8 bases lining up with TRBD1. Germline values: CDR1 WSHSY, CDR2 SAAADI. V shed 0 bases, J shed 6 bases, and the junction held 7 bases outside the gene matches. This CDR3 is built from 15 residues. The DNA for the CDR3 is TGCGCCAGCAGTGAGTCACGGACAGGGCCGTCCGAGCAGTACTTC. As protein: CASSESRTGPSEQYF.

CDR3 loop: CASSLERGTGNTIYF. The CDR3 DNA reads TGTGCCAGCAGCTTAGAAAGGGGAACTGGAAACACCATATATTTT. The rearrangement links TRBV11-2 to TRBJ1-3; the D gene is possibly TRBD1 (5 bases). CDR1 is SGHAT and CDR2 is FQNNGV in the germline V gene. The CDR3 length is 15 residues. V was clipped by 0 bases and J by 2 bases, with 8 bases between them.

The V and J genes are TRBV28 and TRBJ2-1; D call uncertain. The CDR3 contains 13 residues. Germline-derived CDR1 and CDR2 are MDHEN and SYDVKM. Between the trimmed V and J ends, which lost 4 bases and 6 bases, there was a span of 10 bases. The CDR3 DNA reads as TGTGCCAGCAGTTCCCAACCGGGCAATGAGCAGTTCTTC. Protein: CASSSQPGNEQFF. Full variable domain (remainder filled in from reference TRBV28 and TRBJ2-1): DVKVTQSSRYLVKRTGEKVFLECVQDMDHENMFWYRQDPGLGLRLIYFSYDVKMKEKGDIPEGYSVSREKKERFSLILESASTNQTSMYLCASSSQPGNEQFFGPGTRLTVL.

V is TRBV9 and J is TRBJ2-7, with TRBD2 matching over 14 bases. CDR1 is SGDLS, CDR2 YYNGEE, per germline. This CDR3 is 15 amino acids long. Losses at the gene ends were 4 bases for V and 6 bases for J; bases not matched to a gene: 6. CDR3 sequence (DNA): TGTGCCAGCAGCCCCCGGACTAGCGGGAGGCTCGAGCAGTACTTC. It translates to CASSPRTSGRLEQYF.

This CDR3 is CASSLPPTANTEAFF. The CDR3 bases are TGTGCCAGCAGCCTCCCCCCGACAGCGAACACTGAAGCTTTCTTT. The V call is TRBV6-5, the J call TRBJ1-1; possibly TRBD1 for D (5 bases). Per the germline V gene, CDR1 is MNHEY and CDR2 is SVGAGI. Trimming cost V 6 bases and J 1 base, with 15 bases left between them. CDR3 size: 15 residues.

The chain recombines TRBV7-2 with TRBJ2-1; D ambiguous. Germline V CDR1 and CDR2: SGHTA, FQGNSA. The CDR3 covers 13 residues. Trimming cost V 3 bases and J 7 bases, with 10 bases left between them. CDR3 amino acids: CASSFSGLNEQFF. The CDR3 DNA follows: TGTGCCAGCAGCTTCTCGGGTTTGAATGAGCAGTTCTTC.

The chain uses TRBV13 and TRBJ2-7; 8 bases agree with TRBD1. The germline V gene has CDR1 PRHDT and CDR2 FYEKMQ (reference sequence). Trimming at V came to 5 bases and at J to 9 bases, leaving 6 bases not matched to a gene. CDR3 size: 12 residues. CDR3 nucleotide sequence: TGTGCCAGCAGCCCAGGACAGGGTGGGCAGTACTTC. It is translated as CASSPGQGGQYF.

This clone was counted between two and nine times. The chain uses TRBV19 and TRBJ2-7; 13 nucleotides align to TRBD2. The CDR3 runs to 19 residues. Trimming cost V 5 bases and J 2 bases; bases outside gene matches: 15. Per the germline V gene, CDR1 is LNHDA and CDR2 is SQIVND (reference sequence). DNA for the CDR3: TGTGCCAGTAGTGGGCAGGGACCCACCGGGACTAGCGGGACCTACGAGCAGTACTTC. This gives the protein CASSGQGPTGTSGTYEQYF.

V usage is TRBV28 and J usage is TRBJ2-1; possible D gene TRBD2, 5 bases. CDR3 length equals 15 residues. Per the germline V gene, CDR1 is MDHEN and CDR2 is SYDVKM. Trimming stripped 5 bases from V and 4 bases from J, with 15 bases between. CDR3 protein: CASSQGGSRYNEQFF. The CDR3 DNA is TGTGCCAGCAGTCAAGGAGGCAGTCGATACAATGAGCAGTTCTTC. Full variable domain (outside the CDR3, taken from reference TRBV28 and TRBJ2-1): DVKVTQSSRYLVKRTGEKVFLECVQDMDHENMFWYRQDPGLGLRLIYFSYDVKMKEKGDIPEGYSVSREKKERFSLILESASTNQTSMYLCASSQGGSRYNEQFFGPGTRLTVL.

The V gene is TRBV3-1 (or the pseudogene TRBV3-2), the J gene TRBJ2-7; 7 nucleotides agree with TRBD2. The germline CDR1 and CDR2 sequences are LGHDT and YNNKEL (reference sequence). Trimming cost V 1 base and J 3 bases; bases outside gene matches: 12. The length of the CDR3 is 17 residues. The CDR3 region is CASSQVAGESGNYEQYF. The CDR3 nucleotides are TGTGCCAGCAGCCAAGTTGCGGGAGAGAGCGGAAACTACGAGCAGTACTTC.

This rearrangement joins TRBV29-1 to TRBJ2-1, with a weak D call TRBD2 (5 bases). Germline loops: CDR1 SQVTM, CDR2 ANQGSEA. This CDR3 has 13 amino acids. Trimming removed 7 bases at V and 8 bases at J, with 18 bases between. The CDR3 DNA follows: TGCAGCGCCCTCGAGGGAGCCGGATATGAGCAGTTCTTC. Amino acids: CSALEGAGYEQFF.

This chain joins TRBV30 and TRBJ1-3; D remains ambiguous. Germline V gene data show CDR1 as GTSNPN and CDR2 as SVGIG (reference sequence). The CDR3 contains 14 residues. Trimming pared 5 bases from V and 1 base from J, leaving 12 bases between. The CDR3 loop is CAWQWANSGNTIYF. In nucleotides, the CDR3 is TGTGCCTGGCAGTGGGCTAATTCTGGAAACACCATATATTTT.

This sequence joins TRBV5-4 and TRBJ1-3; a weak D match, TRBD1 (6 bases). Trimming took 4 bases from V and 0 from J, leaving 11 bases between them. The CDR3 contains 15 residues. CDR1 and CDR2 (germline): SGHNT, YYREEE (reference sequence). CDR3 sequence: CASSPGTHSGNTIYF. CDR3 DNA: TGTGCCAGCAGCCCTGGGACACACTCTGGAAACACCATATATTTT.

The chain recombines TRBV7-6 with TRBJ2-1, with D unresolved. This CDR3 is 16 amino acids long. Trimming cost V 1 base and J 6 bases, with 16 bases left between them. Germline assignment: CDR1 SGHVS and CDR2 FNYEAQ. CDR3 sequence reads: CASSLGTQFFFNEQFF. The CDR3 coding sequence is TGTGCCAGCAGCTTAGGAACCCAGTTCTTTTTCAATGAGCAGTTCTTC.

The chain employs TRBV7-8 and TRBJ2-5; D is perhaps TRBD1 (6 bases). Trimming shortened V by 1 base and J by 2 bases, and 14 bases separated the two germline ends. CDR1 and CDR2 (germline): SGHVS, FQNEAQ. The CDR3 extends over 16 amino acids. As DNA, the CDR3 is TGTGCCAGCAGCTTAGGGGCTCTGAGGGGGCAAGAGACCCAGTACTTC. Translating gives CASSLGALRGQETQYF.

This clone was recorded once. The genes are TRBV19 and TRBJ1-2; weak D call: TRBD1 (5 bases). CDR1 is LNHDA and CDR2 is SQIVND in the germline V gene (reference sequence). V dropped 2 bases and J dropped 3 bases, with 16 bases sitting between them. The CDR3 length is 16 residues. In DNA form, the CDR3 reads TGTGCCAGTAGTATAACATGGCAGGGAAGAGACTATGGCTACACCTTC. As protein: CASSITWQGRDYGYTF.

CDR3 in amino acids: CASSPRLGWTADTQYF. The CDR3 DNA follows: TGTGCCAGCAGCCCCAGACTAGGGTGGACCGCAGATACGCAGTATTTT. The J gene is TRBJ2-3, the V gene TRBV9; tentatively, D is TRBD2 (6 bases). This CDR3 spans 16 amino acids. From germline, CDR1 is SGDLS and CDR2 YYNGEE. Trimming removed 4 bases at V and 4 bases at J, with 19 bases between.

The chain combines TRBV5-1 with TRBJ2-1; D gene unclear. The germline CDR1 and CDR2 sequences are SGHRS and YFSETQ. CDR3 size: 13 residues. Trimming took off 6 bases at V and 5 bases at J, with 12 bases between the two ends. The CDR3 sequence: CASISLRDNEQFF. The DNA for the CDR3 is TGCGCCAGCATTTCCCTCCGAGACAATGAGCAGTTCTTC.

V usage is TRBV7-3 and J usage is TRBJ2-7, with TRBD2 matching over 7 bases. The CDR3 length is 15 residues. V lost 1 base, J lost 2 bases, and 5 bases stayed unmatched. CDR1 is SGHTA and CDR2 is FQGTGA in the germline V gene. The CDR3 DNA reads as TGTGCCAGCAGCTTAATGTCTAGCGGCCCCTACGAGCAGTACTTC. It encodes CASSLMSSGPYEQYF.